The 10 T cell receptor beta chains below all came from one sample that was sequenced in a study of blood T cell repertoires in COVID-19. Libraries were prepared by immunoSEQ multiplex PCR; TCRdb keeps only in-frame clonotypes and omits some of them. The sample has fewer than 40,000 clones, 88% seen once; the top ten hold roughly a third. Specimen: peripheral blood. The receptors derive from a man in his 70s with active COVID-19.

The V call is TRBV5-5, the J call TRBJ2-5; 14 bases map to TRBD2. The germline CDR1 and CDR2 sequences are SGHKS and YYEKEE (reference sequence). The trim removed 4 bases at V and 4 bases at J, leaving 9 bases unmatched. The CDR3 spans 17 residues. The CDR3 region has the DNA TGTGCCAGCAGCCCATCGCGACTAGCGGGAGGGTTAGAGACCCAGTACTTC. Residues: CASSPSRLAGGLETQYF.

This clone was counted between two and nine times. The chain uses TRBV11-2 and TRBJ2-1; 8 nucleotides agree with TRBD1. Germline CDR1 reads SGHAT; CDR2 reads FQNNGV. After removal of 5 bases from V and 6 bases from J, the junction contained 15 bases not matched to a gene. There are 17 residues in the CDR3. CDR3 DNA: TGTGCCAGCAGCGCTAGGACAGGGCGGTACAGACCCAATGAGCAGTTCTTC. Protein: CASSARTGRYRPNEQFF.

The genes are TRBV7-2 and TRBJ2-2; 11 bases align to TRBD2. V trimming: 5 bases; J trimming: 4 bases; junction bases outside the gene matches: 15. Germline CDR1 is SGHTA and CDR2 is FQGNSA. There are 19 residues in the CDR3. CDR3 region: CASSPGTVLAGGITGELFF. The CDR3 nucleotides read TGTGCCAGCAGCCCGGGGACAGTCCTAGCGGGGGGTATCACCGGGGAGCTGTTTTTT.

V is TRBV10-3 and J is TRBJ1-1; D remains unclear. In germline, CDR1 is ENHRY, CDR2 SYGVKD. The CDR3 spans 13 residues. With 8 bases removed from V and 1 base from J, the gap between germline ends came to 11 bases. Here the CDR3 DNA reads TGTGCCATCCGTGGAACTGGGAACACTGAAGCTTTCTTT. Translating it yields CAIRGTGNTEAFF.

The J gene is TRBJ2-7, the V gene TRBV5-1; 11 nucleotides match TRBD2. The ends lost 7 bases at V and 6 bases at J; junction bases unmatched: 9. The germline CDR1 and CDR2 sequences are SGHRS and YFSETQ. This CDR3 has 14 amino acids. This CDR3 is CASSSSGGPLEQYF. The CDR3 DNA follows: TGCGCCAGCTCCTCTAGCGGGGGGCCTCTCGAGCAGTACTTC. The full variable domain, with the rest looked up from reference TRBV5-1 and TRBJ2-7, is KAGVTQTPRYLIKTRGQQVTLSCSPISGHRSVSWYQQTPGQGLQFLFEYFSETQRNKGNFPGRFSGRQFSNSRSEMNVSTLELGDSALYLCASSSSGGPLEQYFGPGTRLTVT.

The CDR3 DNA reads as TGTGCCACCAGTGATGGACAAGCTAACACTGAAGCTTTCTTT. This encodes CATSDGQANTEAFF. V and J are TRBV24-1 and TRBJ1-1, with D possibly being TRBD1 (5 bases). The CDR3 contains 14 residues. With 3 bases removed from V and 2 bases from J, the gap between germline ends came to 9 bases. CDR1 and CDR2 (germline): KGHDR, SFDVKD.

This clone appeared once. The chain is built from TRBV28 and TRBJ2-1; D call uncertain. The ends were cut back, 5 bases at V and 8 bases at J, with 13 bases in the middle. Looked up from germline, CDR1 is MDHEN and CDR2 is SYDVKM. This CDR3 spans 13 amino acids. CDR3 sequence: CASSPGSQDEQFF. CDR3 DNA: TGTGCCAGCAGTCCTGGTTCGCAGGATGAGCAGTTCTTC.

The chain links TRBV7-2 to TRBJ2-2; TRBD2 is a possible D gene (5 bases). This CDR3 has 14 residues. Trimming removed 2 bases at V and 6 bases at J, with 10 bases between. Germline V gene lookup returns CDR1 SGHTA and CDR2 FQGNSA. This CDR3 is CASSLTRFSGELFF. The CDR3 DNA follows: TGTGCCAGCAGCTTAACTAGGTTTTCCGGGGAGCTGTTTTTT.

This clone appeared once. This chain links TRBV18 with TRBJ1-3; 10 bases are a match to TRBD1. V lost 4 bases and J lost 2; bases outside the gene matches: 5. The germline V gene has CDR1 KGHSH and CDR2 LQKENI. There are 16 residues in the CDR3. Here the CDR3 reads CASSRGTGVTGNTIYF. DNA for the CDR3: TGTGCCAGCTCACGGGGGACAGGGGTGACTGGAAACACCATATATTTT.

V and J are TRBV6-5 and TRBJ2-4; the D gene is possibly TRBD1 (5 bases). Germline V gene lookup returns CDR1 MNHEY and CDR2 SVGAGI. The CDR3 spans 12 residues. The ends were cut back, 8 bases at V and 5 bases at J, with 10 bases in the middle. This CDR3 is CASATGENIQYF. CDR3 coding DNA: TGTGCCAGCGCAACAGGAGAAAACATTCAGTACTTC.